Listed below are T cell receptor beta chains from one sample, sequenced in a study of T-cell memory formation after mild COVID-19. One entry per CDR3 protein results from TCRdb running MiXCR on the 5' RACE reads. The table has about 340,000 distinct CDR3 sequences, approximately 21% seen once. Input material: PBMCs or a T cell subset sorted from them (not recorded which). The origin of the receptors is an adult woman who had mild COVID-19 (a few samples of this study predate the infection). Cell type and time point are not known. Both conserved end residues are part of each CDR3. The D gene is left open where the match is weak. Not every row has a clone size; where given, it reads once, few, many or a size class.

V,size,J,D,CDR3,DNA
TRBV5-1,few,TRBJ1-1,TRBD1,CASSLGTGGKRNTEAFF,TGCGCCAGCAGCTTGGGGACAGGGGGCAAGCGGAACACTGAAGCTTTCTTT
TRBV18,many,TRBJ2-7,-,CASSPAVSGAYEQYF,TGTGCCAGCTCACCGGCAGTCTCAGGGGCTTACGAGCAGTACTTC
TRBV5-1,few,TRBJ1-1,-,CASSSGEGSEAFF,TGCGCCAGCAGCTCAGGGGAGGGCTCTGAAGCTTTCTTT
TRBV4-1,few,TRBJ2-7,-,CASSQEGSAYEQYF,TGCGCCAGCAGCCAAGAGGGGAGCGCCTACGAGCAGTACTTC
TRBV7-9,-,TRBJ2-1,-,CASSLLLAANNEQFF,TGTGCCAGCAGCTTATTGCTAGCTGCGAACAATGAGCAGTTCTTC
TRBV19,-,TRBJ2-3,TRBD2,CASRGLAGTRTDTQYF,TGTGCCAGTAGGGGACTAGCGGGAACTAGAACAGATACGCAGTATTTT
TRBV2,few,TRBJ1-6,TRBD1,CASSPRDRTSPLHF,TGTGCCAGCAGTCCCCGGGACAGAACTTCACCCCTCCACTTT
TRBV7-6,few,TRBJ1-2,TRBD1,CASSLGQGANYGYTF,TGTGCCAGCAGCTTAGGACAGGGGGCTAACTATGGCTACACCTTC
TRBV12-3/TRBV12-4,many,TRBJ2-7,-,CASSLANEQYF,TGTGCCAGCAGTTTAGCCAACGAGCAGTACTTC
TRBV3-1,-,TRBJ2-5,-,CASKGPRYQETQYF,TGTGCCAGCAAGGGACCCCGGTACCAAGAGACCCAGTACTTC
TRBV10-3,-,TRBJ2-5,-,CAISDTGTPDGETQYF,TGTGCCATCAGTGATACCGGGACTCCGGACGGGGAGACCCAGTACTTC
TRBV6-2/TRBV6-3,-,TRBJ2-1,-,CASSYSGLEGGYNEQFF,TGTGCCAGCAGTTACTCAGGTCTTGAGGGAGGTTACAATGAGCAGTTCTTC
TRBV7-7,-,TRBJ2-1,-,CASSLAILAHYNEQFF,TGTGCTAGCAGCTTAGCAATCCTAGCCCACTACAATGAGCAGTTCTTC
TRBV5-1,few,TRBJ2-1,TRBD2,CASSLALGLAGGSSYNEQFF,TGCGCCAGCAGCTTGGCGCTGGGACTAGCGGGAGGGAGCTCCTACAATGAGCAGTTCTTC
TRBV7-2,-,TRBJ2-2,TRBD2,CASSSLSGGAGELFF,TGTGCCAGCAGCTCCCTTAGCGGGGGGGCCGGGGAGCTGTTTTTT
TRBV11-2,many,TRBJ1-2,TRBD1,CASSRDRGGYGYTF,TGTGCCAGCAGCCGGGACAGGGGGGGCTATGGCTACACCTTC